The 4 T cell receptor beta chains below come from one sample, sequenced in a study of shared clonotypes between healthy human individuals. CD45RO-negative, CCR7-positively selected cells formed the naive CD8 fraction, excluding terminally differentiated effector memory CD45RA+ cells. Data came from immunoSEQ multiplex PCR; TCRdb stores just in-frame clones and leaves some out. The sample contains around 550,000 clones, roughly 95% of which appear only once. The sequenced material came from naive CD8+ T cells sorted from blood. The receptors shown here come from a woman aged 30 to 39 in good health.

The chain carries TRBV10-2 and TRBJ2-7, with TRBD2 identical over 10 bases. The trim removed 5 bases at V and 2 bases at J, leaving 3 bases unmatched. Germline CDR1 WSHSY, CDR2 SAAADI. CDR3 length: 14 amino acids. The CDR3 DNA reads TGCGCCAGCAGTCTAGCGGGAGAAACCTACGAGCAGTACTTC. The encoded protein is CASSLAGETYEQYF.

The CDR3 loop reads CASSPILLSHRGRAFF. As DNA, the CDR3 is TGTGCCAGCAGCCCAATCCTCCTCTCCCACAGGGGAAGAGCTTTCTTT. The genes are TRBV7-9 and TRBJ1-1, with TRBD1 matching 7 bases. This CDR3 spans 16 amino acids. Losses at the gene ends were 5 bases for V and 10 bases for J; bases not matched to a gene: 19. In germline, CDR1 is SEHNR, CDR2 FQNEAQ (reference sequence).

The V and J genes are TRBV27 and TRBJ1-4; the D gene is possibly TRBD1 (6 bases). Trimming stripped 3 bases from V and 2 bases from J, with 10 bases between. The CDR3 runs 15 residues. The germline gives CDR1 MNHEY, CDR2 SMNVEV (reference sequence). CDR3 DNA sequence: TGTGCCAGCAGTTTCCAAACAGGGACTAATGAAAAACTGTTTTTT. Its protein product is CASSFQTGTNEKLFF.

The chain employs TRBV4-1 and TRBJ2-5; tentative D call: TRBD2 (6 bases). The J call may be in error: the DNA end matches TRBJ2-7 better. The CDR3 covers 12 residues. Germline lookup yields CDR1 MGHRA and CDR2 YSYEKL. In DNA form, the CDR3 reads TGCGCCAGCAGCCATAGCGGCTACGAGCAGTACTTC. It specifies CASSHSGYEQYF.